These 15 T cell receptor beta chains were sequenced from one sample in a study of cytomegalovirus exposure and HLA in healthy donors. The primer mix had 60 Vbeta and 13 Jbeta primers. Clones were sequenced by immunoSEQ multiplex PCR, and TCRdb holds only the in-frame ones, with some missing. This sample has 140,000 to 150,000 clones, with approximately 84% found just once. The sample was PBMCs. All receptors derive from a woman aged 60-75 years in good health and CMV-seropositive.

Worth noting for this clone: The sample carries other DNA sequences with the same CDR3. The rearrangement uses TRBV4-1 and TRBJ1-5, with 9 bases fitting TRBD1. V lost 1 base to trimming and J lost 0 bases; unmatched junction nucleotides: 1. Germline V lookup: CDR1 MGHRA, CDR2 YSYEKL. The CDR3 sequence is 16 residues long. The CDR3 region is CASSQGGQGSNQPQHF. In nucleotides, the CDR3 is TGCGCCAGCAGCCAAGGGGGACAGGGTAGCAATCAGCCCCAGCATTTT.

CDR3 in amino acids: CASSLQSSGFWQYF. The CDR3 DNA sequence: TGTGCCAGCAGCTTACAGTCTAGCGGGTTCTGGCAGTACTTC. This rearrangement joins TRBV7-8 to TRBJ2-7; 8 positions match TRBD2. Trimming at V came to 2 bases and at J to 9 bases, leaving 9 bases not matched to a gene. The CDR3 is made up of 14 amino acids. Germline CDR1 and CDR2: SGHVS and FQNEAQ.

The chain joins TRBV6-5 to TRBJ1-2; no firm D call. Trimming shortened V by 8 bases and J by 9 bases, and 16 bases separated the two germline ends. Germline assignment: CDR1 MNHEY and CDR2 SVGAGI. The CDR3 is made up of 12 amino acids. DNA for the CDR3: TGTGCCAGCCTAAGTCGGGAGAGGAGCTACACCTTC. Translation: CASLSRERSYTF.

Comment on this clone: The junction departs from the called germline gene at one end, perhaps through a read error. The chain has TRBV7-7 and TRBJ2-5, with TRBD1 matching 8 bases. The CDR3 has 14 amino acids. From germline, CDR1 is SSHAT and CDR2 FNYEAQ (reference sequence). DNA of the CDR3: TGTGCTAGCAGCCAGGACAGGGCCCAAGAGACCCAGTACTTC. It translates to CASSQDRAQETQYF.

J is TRBJ1-1 and V is TRBV6-6, with D tentatively TRBD1 (6 bases). The V gene's germline CDR1 is MNHNY and CDR2 SVGAGI (reference sequence). There are 13 residues in the CDR3. V was trimmed by 2 bases and J by 4 bases, leaving 8 bases between them. The CDR3: CASSYARGTEAFF. As DNA, the CDR3 is TGTGCCAGCAGTTACGCCAGGGGCACTGAAGCTTTCTTT.

The chain joins TRBV7-9 to TRBJ2-7; D unresolved. Germline CDR1 and CDR2: SEHNR and FQNEAQ (reference sequence). The CDR3 spans 15 residues. V dropped 5 bases and J dropped 1 base, with 15 bases sitting between them. Here the CDR3 reads CASSLSGEESYEQYF. For the CDR3, the DNA is TGTGCCAGCAGCCTCTCCGGAGAGGAATCCTACGAGCAGTACTTC.

CDR3 DNA sequence: TGTGCCAGCAGCGGACCCGGGACTAGCGTTACCGGGGAGCTGTTTTTT. It is translated as CASSGPGTSVTGELFF. The gene calls are TRBV7-3 and TRBJ2-2, with 10 bases fitting TRBD2. The CDR3 is 16 amino acids. Trimming took 5 bases from V and 5 from J; bases not matched to a gene: 8. Per the germline V gene, CDR1 is SGHTA and CDR2 is FQGTGA.

J is TRBJ2-3 and V is TRBV6-5; TRBD1 might be the D (6 bases). Trimming took 8 bases from V and 3 from J, leaving 9 bases between them. This CDR3 comprises 12 residues. Germline assignment: CDR1 MNHEY and CDR2 SVGAGI. The CDR3 DNA sequence: TGTGCCAGCGGGGGCTTGACAGATACGCAGTATTTT. Translating gives CASGGLTDTQYF.

The chain has TRBV19 and TRBJ2-4, with D tentatively TRBD2 (6 bases). The CDR3 has 16 residues. The germline gives CDR1 LNHDA, CDR2 SQIVND (reference sequence). V was trimmed by 3 bases and J by 6 bases, leaving 18 bases between them. The CDR3 coding sequence is TGTGCCAGTAGTATCCCCGGCGGGAAGTTGTTAAACATTCAGTACTTC. This translates into CASSIPGGKLLNIQYF.

For this clone: A read error may account for a junction end that differs from germline. V usage is TRBV7-2 and J usage is TRBJ2-1, with 9 bases that match TRBD2. Germline CDR1 and CDR2: SGHTA and FQGNSA. The CDR3 covers 14 residues. CDR3 in DNA: TGTGCCAGCAGCGTAGCGCTAGCGGGAAGGATGAAGTTCTTC. This encodes CASSVALAGRMKFF.

This clone was counted once. V and J are TRBV28 and TRBJ2-7, with D possibly TRBD1 on 6 matching bases. The germline CDR1 and CDR2 sequences are MDHEN and SYDVKM. V was cut by 6 bases and J by 0 bases, with 21 bases left in between. The CDR3 has 17 residues. CDR3 bases: TGTGCCAGCAGCTATAGTCCGGGACACCGCACCTCCTACGAGCAGTACTTC. This translates into CASSYSPGHRTSYEQYF.

The V and J genes are TRBV25-1 and TRBJ2-7; D may be TRBD1 (5 bases). The CDR3 length is 14 residues. V was clipped by 8 bases and J by 2 bases, with 16 bases between them. Germline lookup yields CDR1 MGHDK and CDR2 SYGVNS. This chain's CDR3 is CASGAPGRAYEQYF. The DNA for the CDR3 is TGTGCCAGCGGGGCCCCGGGTCGCGCCTACGAGCAGTACTTC.

Comments on this clone: One junction end does not reproduce the germline sequence, and a read error may be involved. The chain joins TRBV27 to TRBJ2-3; TRBD1 agrees at 7 bases. Looked up from germline, CDR1 is MNHEY and CDR2 is SMNVEV (reference sequence). The CDR3 runs 14 residues. CDR3 sequence: CASTPDRETVTQYF. CDR3 DNA sequence: TGTGCCAGCACCCCTGACAGGGAAACAGTTACGCAGTATTTT.

The chain joins TRBV9 to TRBJ2-2; 9 bases are a match to TRBD1. CDR1 is SGDLS, CDR2 YYNGEE, per germline. This CDR3 spans 16 amino acids. J gave up 7 bases and V 1 base, and 8 bases lay outside the gene matches. Here the CDR3 DNA reads TGTGCCAGCAGCGTAATGGGACAGGGTAGTGGCGGGGAGCTGTTTTTT. This translates into CASSVMGQGSGGELFF.

The rearrangement uses TRBV27 and TRBJ1-2, with D perhaps matching TRBD1 (6 bases). CDR1 is MNHEY, CDR2 SMNVEV, per germline (reference sequence). V dropped 6 bases and J dropped 0 bases, with 14 bases sitting between them. The CDR3 consists of 15 residues. The CDR3 is CASRQGPKANYGYTF. The CDR3 DNA reads TGTGCCAGCAGACAGGGCCCCAAAGCTAACTATGGCTACACCTTC.